A single sample is the source of the 27 T cell receptor beta chains below, sequenced in a study of control samples from healthy donors and cancer patients. The data were produced by immunoSEQ multiplex PCR, yet TCRdb's version contains in-frame clones alone and is incomplete. The table includes about 170,000 clones, about 86% detected once. The sample comprised blood. Receptors were obtained from a woman in her 30s in good health.

Notes on this clone: Other DNA sequences in the sample encode the same CDR3. The chain employs TRBV2 and TRBJ2-5; D gene uncertain. This CDR3 spans 11 amino acids. V shed 4 bases and J shed 5 bases, with 5 bases lying between them. CDR1 SNHLY and CDR2 FYNNEI come from the germline V gene. The CDR3 protein is CASSALETQYF. The CDR3 nucleotides are TGTGCCAGCAGTGCCCTCGAGACCCAGTACTTC.

This rearrangement joins TRBV28 to TRBJ2-1; no clear D. Trimming shortened V by 6 bases and J by 11 bases, and 11 bases separated the two germline ends. The germline gives CDR1 MDHEN, CDR2 SYDVKM. CDR3 length: 11 amino acids. This chain's CDR3 is CASRLMGKQFF. The CDR3 DNA sequence: TGTGCCAGCAGACTAATGGGTAAGCAGTTCTTC. The whole variable domain, filled in from reference TRBV28 and TRBJ2-1, reads DVKVTQSSRYLVKRTGEKVFLECVQDMDHENMFWYRQDPGLGLRLIYFSYDVKMKEKGDIPEGYSVSREKKERFSLILESASTNQTSMYLCASRLMGKQFFGPGTRLTVL.

This chain's CDR3 is CASSADRGPTYEQYV. The CDR3 DNA follows: TGTGCCAGCAGCGCCGACAGGGGTCCGACCTACGAGCAGTACGTC. The chain couples TRBV2 to TRBJ2-7; 8 bases line up with TRBD1. After removal of 6 bases from V and 2 bases from J, the junction contained 9 bases not matched to a gene. The CDR3 runs to 15 residues. Germline CDR1 reads SNHLY; CDR2 reads FYNNEI.

V usage is TRBV15 and J usage is TRBJ1-1, with D hard to call. The V end was cut by 3 bases, the J end by 11 bases, with 16 bases between. Germline CDR1 reads LNHNV; CDR2 reads YYDKDF (reference sequence). The CDR3 has 13 residues. The CDR3 DNA reads as TGTGCCACCAGCAGGGCACCTCCCCGTAATGCTTTCTTT. Translated, it gives CATSRAPPRNAFF. The full variable domain, its missing parts supplied by reference TRBV15 and TRBJ1-1, is DAMVIQNPRYQVTQFGKPVTLSCSQTLNHNVMYWYQQKSSQAPKLLFHYYDKDFNNEADTPDNFQSRRPNTSFCFLDIRSPGLGDTAMYLCATSRAPPRNAFFGQGTRLTVV.

This clone was counted once. V gene TRBV30 combines with J gene TRBJ2-7; D remains unclear. Germline CDR1 GTSNPN, CDR2 SVGIG (reference sequence). V lost 0 bases and J lost 6, with 6 bases in between. CDR3 length: 11 residues. The CDR3 DNA reads as TGTGCCTGGAGTGTGGCTGCCGAGCAGTACGTC. This translates into CAWSVAAEQYV.

The chain combines TRBV5-1 with TRBJ1-1; D is possibly TRBD1 (6 bases). The CDR3 is 16 amino acids. V lost 0 bases, J lost 4 bases, and 16 bases lay in between. CDR1 is SGHRS and CDR2 is YFSETQ in the germline V gene. The CDR3 region is CASSLGQGTGSTEAFF. In DNA form, the CDR3 reads TGCGCCAGCAGCTTGGGTCAGGGCACAGGGAGCACTGAAGCTTTCTTT. Based on the CDR3 plus reference TRBV5-1 and TRBJ1-1, the full variable domain is KAGVTQTPRYLIKTRGQQVTLSCSPISGHRSVSWYQQTPGQGLQFLFEYFSETQRNKGNFPGRFSGRQFSNSRSEMNVSTLELGDSALYLCASSLGQGTGSTEAFFGQGTRLTVV.

The V gene is TRBV24-1, the J gene TRBJ1-1; 7 positions match TRBD1. This CDR3 is built from 12 residues. The V gene end was trimmed by 5 bases and the J gene end by 4 bases; junction bases not matched to a gene: 0. Germline CDR1 reads KGHDR; CDR2 reads SFDVKD. In nucleotides, the CDR3 is TGTGCCACCAGTGGACAGGGCACTGAAGCTTTCTTT. Translated: CATSGQGTEAFF.

The CDR3 is CSVDPGGETQYF. CDR3 nucleotides: TGCAGCGTTGATCCAGGGGGAGAGACCCAGTACTTC. The chain recombines TRBV29-1 with TRBJ2-5, with 7 bases fitting TRBD1. The CDR3 totals 12 residues. Germline V gene sequence: CDR1 SQVTM, CDR2 ANQGSEA. The junction had 2 bases not matched to a gene; V was cut back by 3 bases and J by 4 bases.

The chain has TRBV11-2 and TRBJ1-1; D gene unclear. CDR1 and CDR2 from the germline V gene are SGHAT and FQNNGV. Trimming removed 5 bases from V and 0 bases from J, with 13 bases in between. The CDR3 covers 15 residues. CDR3 loop: CASSPSGGLNTEAFF. The CDR3 nucleotides are TGTGCCAGCAGCCCTTCTGGTGGGCTGAACACTGAAGCTTTCTTT. Full variable domain (outside the CDR3, taken from reference TRBV11-2 and TRBJ1-1): EAGVAQSPRYKIIEKRQSVAFWCNPISGHATLYWYQQILGQGPKLLIQFQNNGVVDDSQLPKDRFSAERLKGVDSTLKIQPAKLEDSAVYLCASSPSGGLNTEAFFGQGTRLTVV.

This chain connects TRBV10-3 to TRBJ2-3; TRBD1 agrees at 8 bases. Losses at the gene ends were 4 bases for V and 3 bases for J; bases not matched to a gene: 9. The germline V gene has CDR1 ENHRY and CDR2 SYGVKD. CDR3 length: 16 amino acids. The CDR3 DNA is TGTGCCATCAGTGTGCCGACAGGGGCCTTAACAGATACGCAGTATTTT. Translation gives CAISVPTGALTDTQYF.

The V call is TRBV9, the J call TRBJ2-3; 12 nucleotides line up with TRBD2. CDR3 length: 16 amino acids. The ends lost 4 bases at V and 2 bases at J; junction bases unmatched: 5. Germline CDR1 is SGDLS and CDR2 is YYNGEE. CDR3 residues: CASSLTSGSFTDTQYF. DNA for the CDR3: TGTGCCAGCAGCTTGACTAGCGGGAGTTTCACAGATACGCAGTATTTT.

This chain connects TRBV6-1 to TRBJ2-1; 8 positions match TRBD2. The CDR3 contains 11 residues. V shed 1 base and J 14 bases; nucleotides not matched to a gene: 1. In germline, CDR1 is MNHNS, CDR2 SASEGT. CDR3 nucleotides: TGTGCCAGCAGTGAAGGGCGGGGGGAGTTCTTC. Translating it yields CASSEGRGEFF.

J is TRBJ2-1 and V is TRBV9, with D perhaps matching TRBD1 or TRBD2 (6 bases each). Trimming removed 2 bases from V and 7 bases from J, with 10 bases in between. Germline CDR1 is SGDLS and CDR2 is YYNGEE. CDR3 size: 13 residues. DNA for the CDR3: TGTGCCAGCAGCGTTGGAGGGGGGAATGAGCAGTTCTTC. It specifies CASSVGGGNEQFF.

This rearrangement joins TRBV28 to TRBJ2-1, with TRBD1 matching 7 bases. J gave up 2 bases and V 11 bases, and 3 bases lay outside the gene matches. CDR3 length: 12 residues. The germline V gene has CDR1 MDHEN and CDR2 SYDVKM. DNA of the CDR3: TGTGCCGCAGGGGGTACCTACAATGAGCAGTTCTTC. As protein: CAAGGTYNEQFF.

This sequence joins TRBV19 and TRBJ2-3; 14 bases are shared with TRBD2. Germline V gives CDR1 LNHDA, CDR2 SQIVND (reference sequence). The CDR3 is 21 residues long. J gave up 6 bases and V 0 bases, and 17 bases lay outside the gene matches. The CDR3, as DNA: TGTGCCAGTAGTATAGATACTCTTTCCCCGACTAGCGGGGGGGTTGAGGATACGCAGTATTTT. Encoded protein: CASSIDTLSPTSGGVEDTQYF.

The rearrangement uses TRBV4-1 and TRBJ2-3, with 8 bases matching TRBD1. V shed 4 bases and J 6 bases; nucleotides not matched to a gene: 3. Per germline, CDR1 MGHRA and CDR2 YSYEKL. This CDR3 has 13 amino acids. As DNA, the CDR3 is TGCGCCAGCAGCCCGACAGGGGCCGATACGCAGTATTTT. It codes for CASSPTGADTQYF.

The gene calls are TRBV28 and TRBJ1-2, with a possible D match to TRBD1 (6 bases). The CDR3 extends over 13 amino acids. The V and J ends lost 4 bases and 7 bases respectively, with 13 bases between them. CDR1 is MDHEN, CDR2 SYDVKM, per germline. This CDR3 reads CASSSLTGSGYTF. CDR3 coding DNA: TGTGCCAGCAGTTCATTGACAGGCTCTGGCTACACCTTC.

The gene calls are TRBV28 and TRBJ2-7; 9 nucleotides line up with TRBD1. The germline V gene encodes CDR1 MDHEN and CDR2 SYDVKM. This CDR3 spans 15 amino acids. Unmatched junction bases numbered 7, after V lost 5 bases and J lost 2 bases. The CDR3 spells CASSLLDRGTYEQYF. CDR3 nucleotides: TGTGCCAGCAGTCTCCTAGACAGGGGGACCTACGAGCAGTACTTC.

Only one count was recorded for this clone. The chain recombines TRBV19 with TRBJ1-1; no firm D call. CDR3 length equals 16 residues. Per germline, CDR1 LNHDA and CDR2 SQIVND (reference sequence). V lost 3 bases to trimming and J lost 9 bases, with 23 bases between them. The chain's CDR3 is CASSMAVEESWRQAFF. The CDR3 coding sequence is TGTGCCAGTAGTATGGCGGTAGAAGAAAGTTGGAGACAAGCTTTCTTT.

The chain joins TRBV6-4 to TRBJ2-3, with D uncertain. CDR1 is MRHNA and CDR2 is SNTAGT in the germline V gene. The CDR3 has 13 amino acids. V lost 4 bases, J lost 6 bases, and 11 bases lay in between. The chain's CDR3 is CASSVSSGDTQYF. The DNA of the CDR3 is TGTGCCAGCAGTGTTAGCTCGGGCGATACGCAGTATTTT.

This CDR3 reads CASSPPDRVNSPLHF. CDR3 DNA sequence: TGTGCCAGCAGTCCTCCGGACAGGGTTAATTCACCCCTCCACTTT. The chain is built from TRBV28 and TRBJ1-6, with 8 bases aligning to TRBD1. Germline loops: CDR1 MDHEN, CDR2 SYDVKM. CDR3 length: 15 amino acids. J was trimmed by 6 bases and V by 5 bases; bases with no gene match: 6.

This chain connects TRBV15 to TRBJ1-4; 8 nucleotides align to TRBD1. The J segment lost 8 bases and the V segment lost 3 bases, leaving 8 bases of the junction unmatched. The germline CDR1 and CDR2 sequences are LNHNV and YYDKDF (reference sequence). There are 15 residues in the CDR3. CDR3 nucleotides: TGTGCCACCAGCAGGGACAGGGTATTGGGAGAAAAACTGTTTTTT. This gives the protein CATSRDRVLGEKLFF.

J is TRBJ2-5 and V is TRBV5-1, with D hard to call. V shed 0 bases and J shed 2 bases, with 8 bases lying between them. CDR3 length: 14 amino acids. Germline-derived CDR1 and CDR2 are SGHRS and YFSETQ. DNA for the CDR3: TGCGCCAGCAGCTTGGGGCACACACAAGAGACCCAGTACTTC. Protein product: CASSLGHTQETQYF.

CDR3 nucleotides: TGTGCCAGCAGCCTACCGGGACAGAAAGAGACCCAGTACTTC. This gives the protein CASSLPGQKETQYF. J is TRBJ2-5 and V is TRBV3-1 (or the pseudogene TRBV3-2); TRBD1 agrees at 7 bases. CDR1 is LGHDT and CDR2 is YNNKEL in the germline V gene (reference sequence). Trimming took 4 bases from V and 3 from J; bases not matched to a gene: 5. CDR3 size: 14 residues.

This chain links TRBV6-2 or TRBV6-3 with TRBJ2-1; no clear D gene. V gave up 4 bases and J gave up 0 bases, with 10 bases separating them. This CDR3 region has 15 residues. Germline values: CDR1 MNHEY, CDR2 SVGEGT. Written as DNA, the CDR3 is TGTGCCAGCAGTTCGGGCCCGAGCTCCTACAATGAGCAGTTCTTC. Translation gives CASSSGPSSYNEQFF.

This chain joins TRBV4-2 and TRBJ2-7, with TRBD2 matching 13 bases. There are 14 residues in the CDR3. Germline values: CDR1 LGHNA, CDR2 YNFKEQ. The V segment lost 6 bases and the J segment 6 bases; nucleotides outside the gene matches: 5. Here the CDR3 reads CASSRLAGGIEQYF. The CDR3 nucleotides read TGTGCCAGCAGTCGACTAGCGGGAGGTATCGAGCAGTACTTC.

This chain joins TRBV10-3 and TRBJ1-4; maybe TRBD1 (5 bases). This CDR3 has 14 amino acids. Germline CDR1 and CDR2: ENHRY and SYGVKD. Trimming stripped 10 bases from V and 7 bases from J, with 19 bases between. The CDR3 sequence: CATRRGDETEKLFF. In DNA, the CDR3 is TGTGCCACCCGGCGAGGGGACGAGACTGAAAAACTGTTTTTT.